This is a list of T cell receptor beta chains from one sample in a study of cytomegalovirus exposure and HLA in healthy donors. Method: immunoSEQ multiplex PCR; TCRdb's copy keeps in-frame clones and lacks some. This table holds about 180,000 clones, around four fifths found once. The sequenced sample was PBMCs. These receptors were taken from a man between 25 and 39 years old in good health and CMV-seronegative. The conserved cysteine and the conserved F or W are not part of the CDR3 here. A D gene is named only where the DNA matches it firmly.

TRBD2	TRBV7-9	TRBJ2-3	ASSQGTSGGTSTDTQY
NA	TRBV5-1	TRBJ1-3	ASSLAPSPGNTIY
NA	TRBV4-2	TRBJ2-6	ASSQGALPGNSGANVLT
NA	TRBV2	TRBJ2-5	ASSEAGGYQETQY
TRBD2	TRBV19	TRBJ2-1	ASSPTAGVIEQF
NA	TRBV9	TRBJ1-2	ASSVGQDINYGYT
TRBD2	TRBV5-4	TRBJ2-1	ASSPPTGTSGGAREQF
NA	TRBV15	TRBJ1-5	ATSSEGDSNQPQH
NA	TRBV19	TRBJ2-7	ASSTPAGTETYEQY
NA	TRBV18	TRBJ2-7	ASSPPADYEQY
NA	TRBV28	TRBJ1-5	ASSSRDFLANQPQH
NA	TRBV2	TRBJ1-5	ASSEAAGARH
NA	TRBV7-2	TRBJ2-2	ASSLSRESNTGELF
NA	TRBV7-9	TRBJ2-5	ASGRWLGEQETQY
TRBD1	TRBV4-1	TRBJ1-6	ASSHLDHHRGQTSSYNSPLH
NA	TRBV9	TRBJ2-1	ASSVGSWAGTKEGGSYNEQF
NA	TRBV10-2	TRBJ1-1	ATGVNTEAF
TRBD2	TRBV7-9	TRBJ2-7	ASSTTSGRSSDEQY
NA	TRBV29-1	TRBJ2-5	SVVEQGAEGTQY
NA	TRBV18	TRBJ2-7	ASSPDPGHDYEQY
TRBD1	TRBV7-9	TRBJ1-5	ASSPTGAALQPQH
NA	TRBV15	TRBJ2-2	ATSRVPDTGELF
NA	TRBV4-2	TRBJ1-5	ASSQAPSRGMGNQPQH
NA	TRBV5-4	TRBJ2-1	ASSNDRNNEQF
TRBD1	TRBV6-6	TRBJ2-7	ASRDGTGNSYEQY
NA	TRBV21-1	TRBJ1-1	ASNPDRTNTEAF
NA	TRBV29-1	TRBJ2-3	SVEDNSDTQY
NA	TRBV21-1	TRBJ1-2	ASSKAKGEGYT
NA	TRBV9	TRBJ2-2	ASSVAGDGTGELF
TRBD2	TRBV14	TRBJ2-7	ASSRTSGIRYEQY